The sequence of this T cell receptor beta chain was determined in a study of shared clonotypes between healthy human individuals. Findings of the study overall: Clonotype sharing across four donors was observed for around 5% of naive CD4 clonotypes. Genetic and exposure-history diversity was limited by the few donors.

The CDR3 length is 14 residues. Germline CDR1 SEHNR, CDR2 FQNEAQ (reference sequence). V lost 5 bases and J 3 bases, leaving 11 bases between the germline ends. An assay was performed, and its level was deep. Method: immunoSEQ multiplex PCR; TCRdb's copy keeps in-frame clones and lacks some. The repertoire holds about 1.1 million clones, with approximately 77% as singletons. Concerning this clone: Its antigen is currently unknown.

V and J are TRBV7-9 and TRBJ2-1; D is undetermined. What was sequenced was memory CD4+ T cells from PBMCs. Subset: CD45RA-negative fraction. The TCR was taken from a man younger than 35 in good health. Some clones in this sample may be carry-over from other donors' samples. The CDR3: CASSPAGSYNEQFF. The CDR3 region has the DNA TGTGCCAGCAGCCCGGCCGGCAGCTACAATGAGCAGTTCTTC.